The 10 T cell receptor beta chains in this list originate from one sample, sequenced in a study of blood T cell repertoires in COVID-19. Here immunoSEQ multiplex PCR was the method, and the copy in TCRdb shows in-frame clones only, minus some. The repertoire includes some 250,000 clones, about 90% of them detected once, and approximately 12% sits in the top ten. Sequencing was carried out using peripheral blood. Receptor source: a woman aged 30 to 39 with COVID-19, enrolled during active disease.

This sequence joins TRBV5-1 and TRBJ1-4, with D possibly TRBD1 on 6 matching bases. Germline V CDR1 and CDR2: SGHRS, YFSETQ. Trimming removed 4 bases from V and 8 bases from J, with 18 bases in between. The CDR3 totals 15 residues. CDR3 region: CASSLDSASGEKLFF. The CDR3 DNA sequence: TGCGCCAGCAGCCTGGACAGTGCCTCGGGGGAAAAACTGTTTTTT.

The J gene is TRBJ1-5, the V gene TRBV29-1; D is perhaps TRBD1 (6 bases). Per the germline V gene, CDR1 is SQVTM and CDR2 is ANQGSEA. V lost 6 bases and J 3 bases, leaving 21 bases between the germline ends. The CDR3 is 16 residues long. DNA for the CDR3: TGCAGCGTCGCAGAATGGGACAAGAACATCAATCAGCCCCAGCATTTT. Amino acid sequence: CSVAEWDKNINQPQHF.

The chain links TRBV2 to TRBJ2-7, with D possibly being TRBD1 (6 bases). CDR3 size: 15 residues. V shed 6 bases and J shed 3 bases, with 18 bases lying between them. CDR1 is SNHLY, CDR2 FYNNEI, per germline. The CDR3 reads CASRLDRTFLYEQYF. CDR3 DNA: TGTGCCAGCAGGCTGGACAGAACCTTTCTCTACGAGCAGTACTTC.

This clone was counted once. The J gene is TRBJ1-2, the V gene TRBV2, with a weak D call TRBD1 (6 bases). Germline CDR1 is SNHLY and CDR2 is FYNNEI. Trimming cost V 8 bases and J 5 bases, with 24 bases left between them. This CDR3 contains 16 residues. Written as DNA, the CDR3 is TGTGCCAGCGTGCCAGACCCCACAGGGTTAGGGTATGGCTACACCTTC. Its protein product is CASVPDPTGLGYGYTF. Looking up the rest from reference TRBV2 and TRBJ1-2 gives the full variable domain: EPEVTQTPSHQVTQMGQEVILRCVPISNHLYFYWYRQILGQKVEFLVSFYNNEISEKSEIFDDQFSVERPDGSNFTLKIRSTKLEDSAMYFCASVPDPTGLGYGYTFGSGTRLTVV.

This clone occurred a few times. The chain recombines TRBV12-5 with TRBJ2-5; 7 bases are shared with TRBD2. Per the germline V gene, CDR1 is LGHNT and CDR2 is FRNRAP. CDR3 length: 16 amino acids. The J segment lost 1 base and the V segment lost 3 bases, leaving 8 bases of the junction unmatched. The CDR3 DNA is TGTGCTAGTGGTTTCATCAAGACGGGGGGCCAAGAGACCCAGTACTTC. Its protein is CASGFIKTGGQETQYF.

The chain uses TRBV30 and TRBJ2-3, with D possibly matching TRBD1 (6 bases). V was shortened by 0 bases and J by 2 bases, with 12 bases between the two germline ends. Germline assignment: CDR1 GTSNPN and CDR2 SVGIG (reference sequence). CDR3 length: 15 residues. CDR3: CAWSVPRGYTDTQYF. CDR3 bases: TGTGCCTGGAGTGTTCCAAGGGGGTACACAGATACGCAGTATTTT.

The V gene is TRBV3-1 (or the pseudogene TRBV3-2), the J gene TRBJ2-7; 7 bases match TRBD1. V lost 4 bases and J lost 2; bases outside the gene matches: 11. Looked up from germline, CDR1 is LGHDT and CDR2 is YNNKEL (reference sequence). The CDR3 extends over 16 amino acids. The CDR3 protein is CASSPRVQGTTYEQYF. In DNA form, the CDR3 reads TGTGCCAGCAGCCCGAGGGTACAGGGGACCACCTACGAGCAGTACTTC.

CDR3 sequence (DNA): TGTGCCAGCAGCTCATGGGCGGACAGCCCCACCTACGAGCAGTACTTC. It yields the protein CASSSWADSPTYEQYF. V gene TRBV7-6 combines with J gene TRBJ2-7; D might be TRBD1 (6 bases). CDR1 is SGHVS, CDR2 FNYEAQ, per germline. V lost 4 bases, J lost 2 bases, and 18 bases lay in between. The CDR3 sequence is 16 residues long.

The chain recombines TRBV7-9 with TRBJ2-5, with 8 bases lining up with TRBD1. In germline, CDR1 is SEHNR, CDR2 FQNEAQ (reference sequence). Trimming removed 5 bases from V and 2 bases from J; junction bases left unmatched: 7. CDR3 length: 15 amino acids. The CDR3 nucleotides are TGTGCCAGCAGCGCCCCTAGACAGGGGCAAGAGACCCAGTACTTC. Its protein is CASSAPRQGQETQYF. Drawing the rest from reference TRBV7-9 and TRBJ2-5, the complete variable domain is DTGVSQNPRHKITKRGQNVTFRCDPISEHNRLYWYRQTLGQGPEFLTYFQNEAQLEKSRLLSDRFSAERPKGSFSTLEIQRTEQGDSAMYLCASSAPRQGQETQYFGPGTRLLVL.

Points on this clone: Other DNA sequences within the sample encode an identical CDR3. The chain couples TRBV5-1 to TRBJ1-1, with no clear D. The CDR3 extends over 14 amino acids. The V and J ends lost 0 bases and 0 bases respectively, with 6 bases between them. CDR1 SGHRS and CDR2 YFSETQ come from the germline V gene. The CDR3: CASSLDSLNTEAFF. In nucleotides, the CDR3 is TGCGCCAGCAGCTTGGACAGCTTGAACACTGAAGCTTTCTTT.